Below are 32 T cell receptor beta chains sequenced from a single sample in a study of T cell repertoires in cytomegalovirus infection (dated by TCRdb to 2018 to 2020). This sample was sequenced with an Illumina HiSeq 1500. The public sequencing data were trimmed at Q25 with fastp and processed into clonotypes with MiXCR by TCRdb, which kept only in-frame beta chains. Each CDR3 protein appears once, grouped with its most common genes and DNA. This sample holds about 100,000 distinct CDR3 sequences; about 22% were observed only once. The top ten constitute around 40% of the sample. Material for sequencing was CD8+ T cells from PBMCs. The origin of the receptors is a human donor in good health (CMV status not recorded). Some clones in this sample may be carry-over from other donors' samples.

The chain is built from TRBV15 and TRBJ2-7; D is ambiguous. The CDR3 has 15 residues. V dropped 1 base and J dropped 3 bases, with 13 bases sitting between them. Germline V CDR1 and CDR2: LNHNV, YYDKDF (reference sequence). CDR3 sequence reads: CATSRADQPSYEQYF. DNA of the CDR3: TGTGCCACCAGCAGAGCAGATCAACCGAGCTACGAGCAGTACTTC.

In its sample, this clonotype was seen a few times. The chain uses TRBV6-5 and TRBJ2-7, with D possibly matching TRBD1 (7 bases). The CDR3 runs to 14 residues. Germline CDR1 is MNHEY and CDR2 is SVGAGI. Between the trimmed V and J ends, which lost 6 bases and 1 base, there was a span of 13 bases. The CDR3 protein is CASSDSGGSYEQYF. As DNA, the CDR3 is TGTGCCAGCAGCGATTCAGGGGGGTCCTACGAGCAGTACTTC.

The sample holds a few counts of this clonotype. This sequence joins TRBV15 and TRBJ2-2; D tentatively reads TRBD1 or TRBD2 (5 bases each). Germline CDR1 LNHNV, CDR2 YYDKDF (reference sequence). Trimming cost V 2 bases and J 2 bases, with 12 bases left between them. This CDR3 has 16 residues. The CDR3 nucleotides read TGTGCCACCAGCAGAACGCCCGGGGCAAACACCGGGGAGCTGTTTTTT. This encodes CATSRTPGANTGELFF. Full variable domain (remainder filled in from reference TRBV15 and TRBJ2-2): DAMVIQNPRYQVTQFGKPVTLSCSQTLNHNVMYWYQQKSSQAPKLLFHYYDKDFNNEADTPDNFQSRRPNTSFCFLDIRSPGLGDTAMYLCATSRTPGANTGELFFGEGSRLTVL.

The chain uses TRBV27 and TRBJ2-3; D may be TRBD2 (5 bases). Trimming stripped 0 bases from V and 0 bases from J, with 16 bases between. From germline, CDR1 is MNHEY and CDR2 SMNVEV (reference sequence). This CDR3 region has 18 residues. CDR3 DNA: TGTGCCAGCAGTTTATCGAAATCCGGCAGGAGGAGCACAGATACGCAGTATTTT. It is translated as CASSLSKSGRRSTDTQYF.

This chain joins TRBV12-5 and TRBJ2-1; 8 bases align to TRBD1. The junction had 4 bases not matched to a gene; V was cut back by 6 bases and J by 3 bases. The CDR3 has 14 amino acids. Germline V gene data show CDR1 as LGHNT and CDR2 as FRNRAP. CDR3 in amino acids: CASGTDRVYNEQFF. CDR3 in DNA: TGTGCTAGTGGAACGGACAGGGTCTACAATGAGCAGTTCTTC.

CDR3 amino acids: CASSSHTKRQETQYF. CDR3 nucleotides: TGTGCCAGCAGTTCCCATACAAAACGGCAGGAGACCCAGTACTTC. The chain has TRBV2 and TRBJ2-5; D ambiguous. V lost 5 bases to trimming and J lost 5 bases, with 18 bases between them. The CDR3 runs 15 residues. The germline V gene has CDR1 SNHLY and CDR2 FYNNEI.

The chain has TRBV28 and TRBJ1-1; the match to TRBD1 covers 10 bases. This CDR3 spans 16 amino acids. With 8 bases clipped from V and 7 bases from J, the junction kept 16 bases outside the gene matches. CDR1 is MDHEN and CDR2 is SYDVKM in the germline V gene. The DNA for the CDR3 is TGTGCCAGCTCCTCCGTACCCGGACAGGGGGAAGTTGAAGCTTTCTTT. Translation: CASSSVPGQGEVEAFF.

The V and J genes are TRBV7-9 and TRBJ2-5; no clear D. The CDR3 has 16 amino acids. V dropped 4 bases and J dropped 4 bases, with 19 bases sitting between them. Germline lookup yields CDR1 SEHNR and CDR2 FQNEAQ (reference sequence). The CDR3 reads CASSSRSPNGLETQYF. Here the CDR3 DNA reads TGTGCCAGCAGCTCGCGGTCTCCTAATGGGTTAGAGACCCAGTACTTC.

V and J are TRBV28 and TRBJ2-7, with a possible D match to TRBD2 (7 bases). V lost 2 bases and J lost 5, with 13 bases in between. This CDR3 spans 14 amino acids. From germline, CDR1 is MDHEN and CDR2 SYDVKM. The chain's CDR3 is CASSLGGARDEQYF. The CDR3 DNA is TGTGCCAGCAGTTTAGGGGGGGCACGCGACGAGCAGTACTTC. The whole variable domain, remainder taken from reference TRBV28 and TRBJ2-7, is DVKVTQSSRYLVKRTGEKVFLECVQDMDHENMFWYRQDPGLGLRLIYFSYDVKMKEKGDIPEGYSVSREKKERFSLILESASTNQTSMYLCASSLGGARDEQYFGPGTRLTVT.

V and J are TRBV7-2 and TRBJ2-7; 8 bases fit TRBD2. CDR3 length: 14 amino acids. Unmatched junction bases numbered 4, after V lost 4 bases and J lost 2 bases. CDR1 and CDR2 (germline): SGHTA, FQGNSA. CDR3 region: CASSYVSGAYEQYF. CDR3 bases: TGTGCCAGCAGCTACGTTAGCGGGGCCTACGAGCAGTACTTC.

As concerns this clonotype: It may be a read error: a sequence one base away is much more abundant. This chain connects TRBV12-5 to TRBJ2-3; D perhaps matches TRBD2 (5 bases). The germline V gene encodes CDR1 LGHNT and CDR2 FRNRAP. The V gene lost 5 bases and the J gene lost 4 bases, with 16 bases spanning the gap. The CDR3 has 15 amino acids. The CDR3 region is CASGPEAERADTQYF. CDR3 DNA sequence: TGTGCTAGTGGTCCTGAAGCGGAACGCGCAGATACGCAGTATTTT.

There are a few counts of this clonotype. The J gene is TRBJ1-5, the V gene TRBV28; 10 bases fit TRBD1. The ends lost 6 bases at V and 5 bases at J; junction bases unmatched: 13. Per germline, CDR1 MDHEN and CDR2 SYDVKM. The CDR3 runs 17 residues. CDR3 residues: CASSSDRGHPRDQPQHF. The CDR3 bases are TGTGCCAGCAGCTCTGACAGGGGGCACCCTAGGGATCAGCCCCAGCATTTT. Full variable domain (missing parts from reference TRBV28 and TRBJ1-5): DVKVTQSSRYLVKRTGEKVFLECVQDMDHENMFWYRQDPGLGLRLIYFSYDVKMKEKGDIPEGYSVSREKKERFSLILESASTNQTSMYLCASSSDRGHPRDQPQHFGDGTRLSIL.

This clonotype was counted between two and nine times. This chain joins TRBV10-3 and TRBJ2-3, with 16 bases that match TRBD2. This CDR3 region has 18 residues. Germline CDR1 is ENHRY and CDR2 is SYGVKD. J lost 4 bases, V lost 6 bases, and 10 bases had no gene match. The CDR3 region has the DNA TGTGCCATCAGCGAAGGGACTAGCGGGAGGGCCTTGGCAGATACGCAGTATTTT. Translating it yields CAISEGTSGRALADTQYF.

This clonotype was found many times. The rearrangement links TRBV7-2 to TRBJ2-5, with D perhaps TRBD1 or TRBD2 (5 bases each). There are 14 residues in the CDR3. Trimming cost V 1 base and J 1 base, with 7 bases left between them. CDR1 and CDR2 from the germline V gene are SGHTA and FQGNSA. The CDR3 loop reads CASSLVGAQETQYF. The DNA of the CDR3 is TGTGCCAGCAGCTTAGTCGGGGCCCAAGAGACCCAGTACTTC.

The chain links TRBV6-5 to TRBJ1-1, with D uncertain. Germline loops: CDR1 MNHEY, CDR2 SVGAGI. This CDR3 has 14 residues. V was pared by 0 bases and J by 3 bases, with 8 bases between. As DNA, the CDR3 is TGTGCCAGCAGTTACTCGGGTGTCGACACTGAAGCTTTCTTT. Translation gives CASSYSGVDTEAFF.

This clonotype was found many times. The chain is built from TRBV28 and TRBJ1-5; weak D call: TRBD1 (6 bases). V was cut by 6 bases and J by 3 bases, with 12 bases left in between. This CDR3 region has 14 residues. Germline loops: CDR1 MDHEN, CDR2 SYDVKM. The CDR3 spells CASSPTGYNQPQHF. The CDR3 DNA is TGTGCCAGCAGCCCAACAGGGTACAATCAGCCCCAGCATTTT.

This clonotype was observed a few times. The rearrangement uses TRBV7-8 and TRBJ2-1; D might be TRBD2 (6 bases). CDR1 SGHVS and CDR2 FQNEAQ come from the germline V gene. The V and J ends lost 4 bases and 0 bases respectively, with 7 bases between them. The CDR3 is 14 amino acids. The CDR3 sequence: CASSSDYSYNEQFF. In DNA, the CDR3 is TGTGCCAGCAGCTCGGACTACTCCTACAATGAGCAGTTCTTC.

CDR3 region: CASSPKGLAGGGNEQFF. CDR3 nucleotide sequence: TGTGCCAGCAGTCCTAAGGGACTAGCGGGAGGGGGAAATGAGCAGTTCTTC. The V and J genes are TRBV6-2 or TRBV6-3 and TRBJ2-1; 16 nucleotides agree with TRBD2. CDR1 and CDR2 (germline): MNHEY, SVGEGT. This CDR3 contains 17 residues. The V and J ends lost 5 bases and 7 bases, in that order; junction bases with no gene match: 8.

This clonotype was detected only a few times. The chain uses TRBV20-1 and TRBJ1-1; D not resolved. The CDR3 consists of 13 residues. V was trimmed by 6 bases and J by 4 bases, leaving 15 bases between them. Germline V CDR1 and CDR2: DFQATT, SNEGSKA (reference sequence). The CDR3 coding sequence is TGCAGTGCCAAGCGGGTGGTGGGCACTGAAGCTTTCTTT. Residues: CSAKRVVGTEAFF.

The sample holds a few counts of this clonotype. V usage is TRBV12-3 or TRBV12-4 and J usage is TRBJ1-5; D not resolved. The CDR3 has 14 residues. Trimming took 2 bases from V and 7 from J, leaving 12 bases between them. In DNA, the CDR3 is TGTGCCAGCAGTTTACTGGCTGCGGAACAGCCCCAGCATTTT. Protein: CASSLLAAEQPQHF.

The rearrangement links TRBV19 to TRBJ1-4; D may be TRBD1 (6 bases). The CDR3 is made up of 18 amino acids. Germline values: CDR1 LNHDA, CDR2 SQIVND (reference sequence). V dropped 2 bases and J dropped 2 bases, with 18 bases sitting between them. The CDR3 DNA follows: TGTGCCAGTAGTATATCCGGACAGCTCCTTCCGACTAATGAAAAACTGTTTTTT. As protein: CASSISGQLLPTNEKLFF.

This clonotype showed up just a few times. The rearrangement links TRBV6-2 or TRBV6-3 to TRBJ1-1; D is unresolved. The CDR3 totals 16 residues. Germline V gene sequence: CDR1 MNHEY, CDR2 SVGEGT. The germline V and J ends were trimmed by 2 bases and 3 bases, with 16 bases remaining between them. The CDR3 DNA reads as TGTGCCAGCAGTTACCTCATCGGGTTAGGAGACACTGAAGCTTTCTTT. Translated, it gives CASSYLIGLGDTEAFF.

This clonotype has ten or more counts. CDR3 nucleotide sequence: TGTGCCAGCCGCGGTGGGGGAAAAGAGACCCAGTACTTC. Translation gives CASRGGGKETQYF. The V gene is TRBV7-9, the J gene TRBJ2-5; D tentatively fits TRBD1 or TRBD2 (5 bases each). This CDR3 spans 13 amino acids. Germline lookup yields CDR1 SEHNR and CDR2 FQNEAQ (reference sequence). Trimming stripped 8 bases from V and 3 bases from J, with 13 bases between. The full variable domain, its missing parts supplied by reference TRBV7-9 and TRBJ2-5, is DTGVSQNPRHKITKRGQNVTFRCDPISEHNRLYWYRQTLGQGPEFLTYFQNEAQLEKSRLLSDRFSAERPKGSFSTLEIQRTEQGDSAMYLCASRGGGKETQYFGPGTRLLVL.

The chain recombines TRBV29-1 with TRBJ1-2; weak D call: TRBD1 (5 bases). Germline V gives CDR1 SQVTM, CDR2 ANQGSEA. The V and J ends lost 0 bases and 7 bases respectively, with 6 bases between them. The CDR3 extends over 11 amino acids. CDR3 protein: CSVEDRVGYTF. Here the CDR3 DNA reads TGCAGCGTTGAAGACAGGGTTGGCTACACCTTC.

DNA for the CDR3: TGTGCCAGTAGTATTGGACGGGCCTCCTACGAGCAGTACTTC. As protein: CASSIGRASYEQYF. This chain links TRBV19 with TRBJ2-7; D uncertain. Germline V gene data show CDR1 as LNHDA and CDR2 as SQIVND (reference sequence). Trimming removed 3 bases at V and 0 bases at J, with 9 bases between. The CDR3 covers 14 residues.

V is TRBV20-1 and J is TRBJ2-5; possibly TRBD2 for D (6 bases). Trimming cost V 4 bases and J 7 bases, with 10 bases left between them. Germline CDR1 reads DFQATT; CDR2 reads SNEGSKA (reference sequence). This CDR3 has 11 residues. CDR3 in DNA: TGCAGTGCTACCCCCGGGGGGACCCAGTACTTC. Amino acid sequence: CSATPGGTQYF.

This clonotype was counted only a few times. V usage is TRBV4-2 and J usage is TRBJ2-1; tentatively, D is TRBD1 (5 bases). The CDR3 contains 16 residues. The germline V gene encodes CDR1 LGHNA and CDR2 YNFKEQ. V was clipped by 0 bases and J by 7 bases, with 16 bases between them. CDR3 nucleotide sequence: TGTGCCAGCAGCCAAGACAGGGCCAGTAGGACAAATGAGCAGTTCTTC. The encoded protein is CASSQDRASRTNEQFF.

This clonotype was observed at least ten times. This chain uses TRBV7-6 with TRBJ2-1; a possible D gene is TRBD1 (7 bases). This CDR3 contains 15 residues. CDR1 and CDR2 (germline): SGHVS, FNYEAQ. V lost 4 bases and J 3 bases, leaving 13 bases between the germline ends. CDR3 protein: CASSSRQGGYNEQFF. The CDR3 DNA sequence: TGTGCCAGCAGCTCACGGCAGGGGGGCTACAATGAGCAGTTCTTC.

This clonotype was recorded many times. CDR3 bases: TGTGCCAGCACCCCTTCGAGCGGGCGGTACGAGCAGTACTTC. Amino acid sequence: CASTPSSGRYEQYF. This chain connects TRBV7-2 to TRBJ2-7, with a tentative D call TRBD2 (6 bases). Germline V gene data show CDR1 as SGHTA and CDR2 as FQGNSA. V was trimmed by 7 bases and J by 4 bases, leaving 17 bases between them. The CDR3 is made up of 14 amino acids.

The V and J genes are TRBV12-3 or TRBV12-4 and TRBJ2-5, with 10 positions matching TRBD2. V shed 3 bases, J shed 2 bases, and the junction held 3 bases outside the gene matches. The CDR3 has 15 residues. The CDR3 sequence is CASSFVTSGQETQYF. The DNA of the CDR3 is TGTGCCAGCAGTTTCGTGACTAGCGGGCAAGAGACCCAGTACTTC.

This clonotype was recorded a few times. The chain uses TRBV15 and TRBJ2-7; TRBD2 agrees at 11 bases. V gave up 1 base and J gave up 4 bases; unmatched junction bases: 3. Germline values: CDR1 LNHNV, CDR2 YYDKDF (reference sequence). This CDR3 spans 15 amino acids. The DNA for the CDR3 is TGTGCCACCAGCAGAGGCACTAGCGGGAGTTACGAGCAGTACTTC. Residues: CATSRGTSGSYEQYF. Variable domain in full (rest from reference TRBV15 and TRBJ2-7): DAMVIQNPRYQVTQFGKPVTLSCSQTLNHNVMYWYQQKSSQAPKLLFHYYDKDFNNEADTPDNFQSRRPNTSFCFLDIRSPGLGDTAMYLCATSRGTSGSYEQYFGPGTRLTVT.

The chain links TRBV6-1 to TRBJ1-5; D possibly corresponds to TRBD1 (5 bases). V gave up 6 bases and J gave up 7 bases, with 13 bases separating them. The germline CDR1 and CDR2 sequences are MNHNS and SASEGT. The CDR3 length is 13 residues. The CDR3 sequence: CASRSGGGQPQHF. DNA for the CDR3: TGTGCCAGCAGGTCGGGGGGGGGACAGCCCCAGCATTTT.